These 2 T cell receptor beta chains came from one sample sequenced in a study of lymphopenia after photon versus proton radiotherapy. Data came from immunoSEQ multiplex PCR; TCRdb stores just in-frame clones and leaves some out. Among more than 80,000 clones listed, around four fifths were seen once. The sequences come from peripheral blood, collected from a patient treated with proton-based radiotherapy. These receptors all stem from a man aged 55-75 years with pancreatic cancer.

This chain links TRBV28 with TRBJ2-7, with D possibly being TRBD1 or TRBD2 (5 bases each). Germline lookup yields CDR1 MDHEN and CDR2 SYDVKM. The CDR3 loop spans 16 amino acids. V lost 4 bases and J 3 bases, leaving 19 bases between the germline ends. CDR3 region: CASSSRYTGRDYEQYF. CDR3 DNA: TGTGCCAGCAGTTCTCGTTACACGGGGCGAGACTACGAGCAGTACTTC.

The gene calls are TRBV25-1 and TRBJ2-3; TRBD2 matches at 10 bases. Trimming cost V 1 base and J 2 bases; bases outside gene matches: 6. The CDR3 has 17 amino acids. Germline-derived CDR1 and CDR2 are MGHDK and SYGVNS. CDR3 nucleotides: TGTGCCAGCAGTGAATCGTGGACTAGCGGCAACACAGATACGCAGTATTTT. Protein product: CASSESWTSGNTDTQYF.